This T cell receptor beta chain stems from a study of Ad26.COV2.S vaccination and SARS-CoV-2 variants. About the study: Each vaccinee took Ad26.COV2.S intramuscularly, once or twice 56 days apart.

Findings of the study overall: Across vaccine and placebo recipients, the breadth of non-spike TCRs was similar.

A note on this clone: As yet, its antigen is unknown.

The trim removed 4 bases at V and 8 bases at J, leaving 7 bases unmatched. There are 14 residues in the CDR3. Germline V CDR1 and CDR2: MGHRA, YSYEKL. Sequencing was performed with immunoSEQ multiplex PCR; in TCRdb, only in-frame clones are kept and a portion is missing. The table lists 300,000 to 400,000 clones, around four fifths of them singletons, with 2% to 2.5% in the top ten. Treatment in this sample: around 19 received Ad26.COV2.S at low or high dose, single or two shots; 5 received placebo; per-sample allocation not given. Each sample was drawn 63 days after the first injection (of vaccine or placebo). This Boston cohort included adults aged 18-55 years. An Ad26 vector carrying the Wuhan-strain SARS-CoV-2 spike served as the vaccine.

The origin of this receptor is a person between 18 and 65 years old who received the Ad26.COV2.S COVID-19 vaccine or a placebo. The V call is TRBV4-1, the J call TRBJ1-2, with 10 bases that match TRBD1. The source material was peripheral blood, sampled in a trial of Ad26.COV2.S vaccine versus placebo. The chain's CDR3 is CASSLRQGAGGYTF. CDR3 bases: TGCGCCAGCAGCCTGAGACAGGGGGCCGGGGGCTACACCTTC.